The T cell receptor (beta chain) described here comes from a study of identical twins. This clonotype has a count of ten or more. With 2 bases clipped from V and 6 bases from J, the junction kept 1 base outside the gene matches. CDR3 length equals 15 residues. MiXCR, run by TCRdb on the 5' RACE reads, gives a single entry per CDR3 protein. The data hold 200,000 to 250,000 distinct CDR3 sequences, with more than 6.5% observed a single time. The data were also submitted as part of a second study, on yellow fever vaccine responses in identical twins.

The rearrangement joins TRBV12-3 or TRBV12-4 to TRBJ1-6; TRBD1 aligns across 10 bases. Sequenced: memory (CD45RO+) T cells sorted from blood. This clonotype was sampled from a woman aged 18-30 years in good health. Here the CDR3 DNA reads TGTGCCAGCAGTTTAAGGGACAGGGGTAATTCACCCCTCCACTTT. This gives the protein CASSLRDRGNSPLHF.